These T cell receptor beta chains were read from a single sample in a study of metastatic and nonmetastatic thyroid tumors. MiXCR reprocessed the PCR reads for TCRdb. The sample yields 11,000 to 15,000 clones, approximately 3.9% seen once. The sample consisted of tumor tissue. The receptors derive from a female donor with papillary thyroid cancer or a benign thyroid nodule (not recorded which). Some clones in this sample may be carry-over from other donors' samples. Each CDR3 is given with its conserved first and last residue. D genes are given only for firm matches. Size tells how often a clone was seen (once, few, many) or the class of an expanded clone, and some rows leave it out.

J gene,V gene,D gene,clone size,CDR3 protein
TRBJ2-7,TRBV5-1,.,few,CASSLFGGQQGISYEQYF
TRBJ2-1,TRBV28,TRBD2,.,CASIGTSGFTSEQFF
TRBJ1-6,TRBV9,TRBD1,medium-sized,CASSVGDREGSPLHF
TRBJ1-3,TRBV6-1,TRBD1,few,CASSEAGGAGRDTIYF
TRBJ1-5,TRBV5-5,.,few,CASSLVDQPQHF
TRBJ1-2,TRBV5-8,.,.,CASSSMRGANYGYTF
TRBJ2-7,TRBV19,.,few,CASSRTANYEQYF
TRBJ2-1,TRBV7-9,TRBD1,few,CASSSDRVGEQFF
TRBJ2-6,TRBV4-1,.,.,CASNYLGDSGANVLTF
TRBJ1-6,TRBV28,.,few,CASSTGPSYNSPLHF
TRBJ2-7,TRBV12-3/TRBV12-4,.,few,CASSLANSYEQYF
TRBJ2-2,TRBV2,.,.,CASRWELGGANTGELFF
TRBJ1-3,TRBV19,.,.,CASSRGQNSGNTIYF
TRBJ2-2,TRBV11-2,.,.,CSSSLVFHRDTGELFF
TRBJ2-2,TRBV5-1,TRBD2,many,CASSLETSGTTGELFF
TRBJ1-1,TRBV6-1,TRBD1,few,CASSPTPGQGRTEAFF
TRBJ1-3,TRBV9,TRBD1,.,CASSLPRGGSEGNTIYF
TRBJ2-7,TRBV6-1,.,few,CASSEGSADLSYEQYF
TRBJ2-3,TRBV2,TRBD2,few,CASRRSSGGTDTQYF
TRBJ1-1,TRBV5-1,.,.,CASSLKQGLADTEAFF
TRBJ2-6,TRBV15,.,.,CATSRQITGANVLTF
TRBJ2-2,TRBV6-1,.,few,CASSEGLGTGELFF
TRBJ1-5,TRBV20-1,.,few,CSAVGDLYSNQPQHF
TRBJ1-2,TRBV3-1,TRBD1,few,CASGDRVNYGYTF
TRBJ2-1,TRBV5-8,TRBD2,.,CASSLFVGGPFNEQFF
TRBJ2-7,TRBV6-2/TRBV6-3,TRBD1,few,CASTSLRGQGSEEQYF
TRBJ1-1,TRBV6-1,.,.,CASSEGRTNTEAFF
TRBJ2-1,TRBV6-2/TRBV6-3,.,.,CASRGAYNEQFF
TRBJ2-2,TRBV6-2/TRBV6-3,TRBD1,few,CASTQRDRGLGPGELFF
TRBJ2-1,TRBV18,.,many,CAGSRTDGEQFF
TRBJ1-1,TRBV6-1,.,few,CASSLSGEAFF
TRBJ2-2,TRBV28,.,few,CASSLLLTGELFF
TRBJ2-7,TRBV6-1,.,.,CASSEVEQVYEQYF
TRBJ1-5,TRBV6-4,.,.,CASSEVGSNQPQHF
TRBJ1-2,TRBV27,.,few,CASKVAGAEGYTF
TRBJ1-3,TRBV6-1,.,.,CASSLAGLSGNTIYF
TRBJ2-1,TRBV5-1,.,few,CASGSGAGNEPFF
TRBJ1-6,TRBV4-2,TRBD1,medium-sized,CASSQDRQGSHSPLHF
TRBJ2-7,TRBV12-3/TRBV12-4,.,few,CASSLSLYEQYF
TRBJ1-1,TRBV28,.,.,CASSLGGKNTEAFF
TRBJ2-3,TRBV28,.,few,CASSPALGGTQYF
TRBJ2-2,TRBV4-2,.,few,CASSQDLRLNTGELFF